The source of this T cell receptor (beta chain) is a study of PD-L1 blockade in urothelial cancer. In the study overall: Patients' atezolizumab regimen, 1,200 mg intravenously every 3 weeks, began in the mid-2010s. Analysis of blood occurred 3 weeks (second dose) and 6 weeks after treatment start. The median T cell count in blood samples was 110,000 to 150,000.

The method was immunoSEQ multiplex PCR; TCRdb's version includes in-frame clones alone and lacks a portion of them. The sample has about 95,000 clones; roughly 84% are singletons. Germline assignment: CDR1 KGHSH and CDR2 LQKENI. There are 15 residues in the CDR3. The trim removed 2 bases at V and 10 bases at J, leaving 7 bases unmatched. As to time point: pretreatment peripheral blood. Enrolled patients showed locally advanced or metastatic urothelial carcinoma. The receptor comes from a man aged 55 to 70 with urothelial cancer. The input for sequencing was PBMCs, taken around atezolizumab (anti-PD-L1) treatment. The gene calls are TRBV18 and TRBJ1-4; TRBD1 agrees at 10 bases. In DNA form, the CDR3 reads TGTGCCAGCTCACCAACCGGGACAGGGGAGGTAAAACTGTTTTTT. Residues: CASSPTGTGEVKLFF.